What follows is one T cell receptor (beta chain) and its context. Its antigen remains unidentified. The record has no base qualities; no much larger clone is one base away. These data belong to a study of cytomegalovirus exposure and HLA in healthy donors (dated by TCRdb to about 2017). General notes on the study: According to an earlier analysis of several hundred of the donors, some 180 million T cells yielded 90 million to 140 million unique TCR beta sequences and about 300 Gb of sequence data. The genetic ancestry cluster associated with self-reported Caucasian donors included roughly four fifths of the roughly 390 genotyped donors. About five DR-DQ haplotypes were treated as single units for association and clustering because of strong linkage in the cohort. A later analysis re-analyzed previously published TCR beta repertoires from 600 to 850 donors and added high-resolution HLA genotyping to study TCR occurrence patterns. The study profiled the T cell repertoires of 666 subjects by immunosequencing and related them to cytomegalovirus serostatus. Among some 400 genotyped donors of the cohort, an average of around 250,000 unique TCR beta nucleotide sequences was sequenced per donor, of which about 18% were non-productive. A later genetic analysis took genome-wide SNP genotypes for about 55% of the 666 donors and used that subset as a discovery cohort. High-throughput TCR immunosequencing, statistical association of individual TCRs with disease status, and machine learning were combined to predict cytomegalovirus infection status. An early release covering about 600 HLA-typed donors comprised approximately 300 gigabases of sequencing data and around 85 million unique TCR sequences. Rather than using new phenotypic data, the later analysis identified candidate immune exposures from TCR beta sequences and from how often those sequences occurred across donors. A separate validation cohort of about 110 different subjects was used in addition to the approximately 640-subject first cohort. HLA typing covered class I and class II loci at four-digit resolution. To decide whether each TCR beta V gene segment behaved as functional or pseudogenic, an earlier analysis of some 580 of the donors relied on high-throughput TCR beta sequencing. All discovery cohort repertoires had been generated using a single sequencing platform. Donor age, sex, ethnicity and CMV serostatus were collected together with the repertoire data. The number of typed donors differed by locus: roughly 620-640 for A, B, C, DRB1 and DQB1; some 500 for DQA1; approximately 610 for DPA1; and 400 to 480 for DPB1. The aim of the study was to test whether cataloging public T cell receptors could identify signatures of past pathogen exposure.

In total, approximately 700 healthy bone marrow donors made up the cohort. At the time of sampling, all cohort members were nominally healthy, though unrecorded immune exposures were likely present. The donor was CMV seronegative and was included in the group of 352 seronegative cohort members. Every donor gave a peripheral blood sample, and the peripheral blood mononuclear cells from that sample were used for TCR beta sequencing. Genomic DNA was extracted from the blood cell samples with the Qiagen DNeasy Blood Extraction Kit. General study outcomes and caveats: A further reported finding was that TCR beta sequences accurately predicted the HLA-A and HLA-B alleles for most subjects in the first cohort. A cluster of highly shared sequence variants was judged likely to represent a technical artifact of the sequencing pipeline. Because counts were too low, some 17 rarely observed V segments, including chromosome 9 orphons, were left out of the earlier analysis of 587 of the donors. It was suggested by the authors that the approach could potentially be generalized to other disease states and immunological phenotypes. Compared with equally common non-associated chains, HLA-associated TCR beta chains in a later analysis were more clonally expanded and had lower generation probabilities. Linkage disequilibrium might explain the correlated functional status among segregating V segments, but an unknown experimental factor could not be ruled out. Specific HLA alleles were associated with 18,000 or so TCR beta sequences at a false discovery rate of 0.05 in a later analysis. Because the 87-base-pair reads could not distinguish some IMGT-functional V segments, including TRBV6-2 and TRBV6-3, those segments were excluded. While some public TCRs were present in many individuals, most TCR sequences turned up only very rarely across donors. Broadly in line with IMGT annotations, most TCR beta V segments showed up in productive rearrangements about 87% or about 30% of the time in an earlier analysis of 587 of the donors. In a later genetic analysis, a missense DCLRE1C variant was associated with V-gene and J-gene trimming of TCR beta chains, and the association was replicated in an independent cohort. The classifier was reported to diagnose cytomegalovirus status with high specificity and sensitivity in both the original cohort and the validation cohort. Assigning TCR associations to individual alleles was difficult when HLA alleles, especially DR and DQ, strongly co-occurred. Presence/absence analyses assumed roughly uniform sequencing depth across donors, an assumption that may not hold. A total of fewer than 200 TCR beta chains were listed by the study as associated with cytomegalovirus. In vitro tests confirmed that three of the cytomegalovirus-associated TCR beta chains recognize cytomegalovirus antigens. Because HLA typing was unavailable for some donors at each locus, only the typed subset was used in association tests. According to a later genetic analysis, donors in an Asian-associated ancestry cluster had fewer N-insertions in productive TCRs than the roughly 700-donor mean. In a later analysis, TCR association rates were found to vary across HLA loci, with the most associated TCRs seen for DRB1 alleles and the fewest for HLA-C alleles. A later analysis reported that several top co-occurrence clusters appeared linked to parvovirus B19, influenza, CMV and Epstein-Barr virus. CMV serostatus was the only immune exposure information available for the cohort. According to a later analysis, most CMV-associated TCR beta chains appeared to be HLA-restricted, and the HLA associations seemed to be driven largely by CMV exposure. Only TCR beta chains were sequenced in this cohort, and the absence of alpha or paired-chain data limited detectable features.

Libraries were built with the immunoSEQ multiplex PCR assay. For the multiplex PCR, a mixture combining 60 forward primers for TCR Vbeta segments and 13 reverse primers for TCR Jbeta segments was used. The CDR3 region of rearranged TCR beta genes was amplified from genomic DNA with a multiplex PCR assay. The Illumina HiSeq System was used to sequence the amplified TCR beta libraries as 87-base-pair reads. Concerning the study's data processing: In a later analysis, 70 million to 95 million unique TCR beta chains were counted across the approximately 670 repertoires, and around 11 million of these chains were shared by at least two donors. Raw reads were error-corrected and collapsed into unique sequences by a nearest-neighbor algorithm in which closely related sequences were merged to remove PCR and sequencing errors. Alignment of CDR3 sequences to IMGT reference sequences was used to assign V, D and J gene segments. For a sequence to be retained, at least a six-nucleotide match to both a V gene segment and a J gene segment was required. Rearrangements were called productive when the CDR3 lacked stop codons and stayed in frame with V and J; all others were non-productive. CDR3 was defined according to IMGT convention as the region running from the second conserved V-encoded cysteine to the conserved J-encoded phenylalanine. Sequences without an unambiguous match to a single V gene segment were excluded from the earlier analysis of about 640 of the donors. In an earlier analysis of approximately 590 of the donors, V segments were called functional above 56.7% productive rearrangements and were called segregating when the between-donor standard deviation exceeded 5%. A statistical classification framework was built for diagnosing cytomegalovirus status from the catalog of TCR beta chain sequences. A later analysis assigned V and J genes by comparing TCR nucleotide sequences with IMGT/GENE-DB human TR gene sequences. A later analysis assigned CDR3 sequences and most-parsimonious VDJ recombination scenarios with the TCRdist pipeline. In a later analysis, each TCR beta chain was defined by its CDR3 amino acid sequence together with its V-gene family, and reads lacking a unique V-gene family were excluded. To address suspected cross-contamination and a sequencing artifact, a later analysis removed under 600 highly shared, low-generation-probability nucleotide sequences. In a later analysis, a clonal expansion index for each public chain was calculated from normalized within-repertoire ranks of inferred template counts. A later analysis computed generation probabilities with a VDJ recombination model fitted to out-of-frame rearrangements, and checked the results against IGoR. In a later analysis, TCR-TCR, TCR-HLA and TCR-CMV co-occurrence was scored with hypergeometric tests, and a repertoire-size bias correction was applied to TCR pairs. False discovery rates were estimated in a later analysis by permuting HLA or CMV assignments 20 times. In a later analysis, co-occurring TCRs were grouped using DBSCAN, with TCRdist sequence similarity added in when clustering inside HLA-allele-positive subsets. Repertoires with fewer than 30,000 or more than 120,000 public chains, plus five repertoires with anomalous nucleotide sharing, were excluded from co-occurrence clustering. The clones in this table, taken by TCRdb from immuneACCESS, are in-frame only. Not every clone is retained; where verified, under half of the shortfall comes from an unresolved V gene, and the cause of the rest is unknown. Clonal size and the V and J genes are those of that table, whereas D and trimming came from the DNA. In this sample the table shows roughly 180,000 clones, about 80% of which occur a single time. The top ten clones comprise about 1.5% of the sample.

The CDR3, cysteine through phenylalanine, is 13 amino acids long. Of all the DNA, just the CDR3 is kept, 39 bases in frame from base 1. The V end loses 10 bases and the J end loses 4 bases, and a stretch of 13 bases separates them. The germline V gene (reference sequence) specifies LNHDA as CDR1 and SQIVND as CDR2. The clonotype comes from a man aged 18 to 30 in good health and CMV-seronegative. The V and J genes are TRBV19 and TRBJ1-4, with the D gene uncertain. Input material: PBMCs. The CDR3 here reads CAIKGGNNEKLFF. The DNA sequence follows: TGTGCCATAAAGGGAGGAAATAATGAAAAACTGTTTTTT. Beyond the CDR3, the reference TRBV19 and TRBJ1-4 genes provide the residues; the full variable domain reads: DGGITQSPKYLFRKEGQNVTLSCEQNLNHDAMYWYRQDPGQGLRLIYYSQIVNDFQKGDIAEGYSVSREKKESFPLTVTSAQKNPTAFYLCAIKGGNNEKLFFGSGTQLSVL.